The 22 T cell receptor beta chains below all came from one sample that was sequenced in a study of blood T cell repertoires in COVID-19. Sequencing used immunoSEQ multiplex PCR; TCRdb keeps in-frame clones, though not all of them. The sample includes 97,000 or so clones, roughly 87% of them seen just once. Sequencing used peripheral blood. The receptor source for this set is a man aged 45 to 65 with active COVID-19.

V is TRBV24-1 and J is TRBJ1-6, with 9 nucleotides matching TRBD1. This CDR3 has 17 amino acids. Looked up from germline, CDR1 is KGHDR and CDR2 is SFDVKD. The J segment lost 7 bases and the V segment lost 7 bases, leaving 13 bases of the junction unmatched. The CDR3 loop reads CATSFLVRDRVNSPLHF. DNA for the CDR3: TGTGCCACCAGCTTTCTCGTCCGGGACAGGGTGAATTCACCCCTCCACTTT.

The J gene is TRBJ2-7, the V gene TRBV6-5, with 9 positions matching TRBD1. V shed 5 bases, J shed 5 bases, and the junction held 10 bases outside the gene matches. CDR1 is MNHEY, CDR2 SVGAGI, per germline. This CDR3 has 15 residues. The CDR3 DNA reads TGTGCCAGCAGTCCTCGGACAGGGGCGCGACACGAGCAGTACTTC. Residues: CASSPRTGARHEQYF.

V usage is TRBV6-5 and J usage is TRBJ1-1; TRBD1 might be the D (5 bases). The CDR3 has 13 amino acids. The germline V gene has CDR1 MNHEY and CDR2 SVGAGI. V was pared by 5 bases and J by 6 bases, with 13 bases between. CDR3 residues: CASSKRGGAEAFF. The CDR3 nucleotides are TGTGCCAGCAGTAAGCGGGGAGGGGCTGAAGCTTTCTTT.

This chain links TRBV30 with TRBJ2-1; 12 bases map to TRBD2. Per the germline V gene, CDR1 is GTSNPN and CDR2 is SVGIG (reference sequence). The CDR3 runs 15 residues. Losses at the gene ends were 0 bases for V and 8 bases for J; bases not matched to a gene: 5. The CDR3 bases are TGTGCCTGGAGTGTAACTAGCGGGGGGTTTGATGAGCAGTTCTTC. Translation gives CAWSVTSGGFDEQFF.

The chain couples TRBV11-2 to TRBJ2-2; TRBD2 aligns across 7 bases. This CDR3 contains 16 residues. J lost 6 bases, V lost 5 bases, and 12 bases had no gene match. Germline loops: CDR1 SGHAT, CDR2 FQNNGV. The DNA of the CDR3 is TGTGCCAGCAGCCCCGACGAATGGGGGAGGGCCGGGGAGCTGTTTTTT. It is translated as CASSPDEWGRAGELFF.

The chain is built from TRBV7-8 and TRBJ2-3, with D possibly being TRBD2 (5 bases). This CDR3 is 17 amino acids long. Trimming stripped 2 bases from V and 2 bases from J, with 17 bases between. From germline, CDR1 is SGHVS and CDR2 FQNEAQ. The CDR3 nucleotides are TGTGCCAGCAGCTTAATTTCGGGAAGTCCCCCCACAGATACGCAGTATTTT. Residues: CASSLISGSPPTDTQYF. The whole variable domain, filled in from reference TRBV7-8 and TRBJ2-3, reads GAGVSQSPRYKVAKRGQDVALRCDPISGHVSLFWYQQALGQGPEFLTYFQNEAQLDKSGLPSDRFFAERPEGSVSTLKIQRTQQEDSAVYLCASSLISGSPPTDTQYFGPGTRLTVL.

This clone was seen just once. The CDR3 DNA sequence: TGTGCCAGCAGTCCTCGGACTAGCGGCTACGAGCAGTACTTC. It yields the protein CASSPRTSGYEQYF. The J gene is TRBJ2-7, the V gene TRBV6-5, with 10 bases identical to TRBD2. Germline V gene data show CDR1 as MNHEY and CDR2 as SVGAGI. CDR3 length: 14 residues. V shed 5 bases, J shed 3 bases, and the junction held 4 bases outside the gene matches.

The CDR3 spells CASSLSGVGNYEQYF. DNA for the CDR3: TGTGCCAGCTCCCTAAGCGGGGTGGGGAACTACGAGCAGTACTTC. The chain employs TRBV11-2 and TRBJ2-7, with 7 bases fitting TRBD2. The CDR3 is made up of 15 amino acids. Germline-derived CDR1 and CDR2 are SGHAT and FQNNGV. V was pared by 8 bases and J by 3 bases, with 13 bases of the junction left unmatched.

V gene TRBV20-1 combines with J gene TRBJ2-7; D unresolved. Per the germline V gene, CDR1 is DFQATT and CDR2 is SNEGSKA (reference sequence). Trimming left V 5 bases short and J 7 bases short, with 12 bases between. This CDR3 contains 11 residues. The CDR3 DNA follows: TGCAGTGCTCAAATCGTCCGGGAGCAGTACTTC. This gives the protein CSAQIVREQYF.

This clone was seen a handful of times. The chain uses TRBV13 and TRBJ1-1; 8 bases fit TRBD1. V shed 10 bases, J shed 3 bases, and the junction held 7 bases outside the gene matches. CDR1 PRHDT and CDR2 FYEKMQ come from the germline V gene (reference sequence). The CDR3 is 13 residues long. CDR3 nucleotides: TGTGCCACCGTTCAGGGGGCGGACACTGAAGCTTTCTTT. It translates to CATVQGADTEAFF.

This clone has a single count. The rearrangement links TRBV13 to TRBJ1-6, with 9 bases identical to TRBD1. V was pared by 5 bases and J by 5 bases, with 19 bases of the junction left unmatched. Germline assignment: CDR1 PRHDT and CDR2 FYEKMQ (reference sequence). This CDR3 comprises 20 residues. The CDR3 sequence is CASSHRTGGTGRFNNSPLHF. In nucleotides, the CDR3 is TGTGCCAGCAGCCATCGTACTGGAGGGACAGGGAGGTTCAATAATTCACCCCTCCACTTT.

The gene calls are TRBV27 and TRBJ2-1; TRBD2 is a possible D gene (5 bases). CDR3 length: 13 residues. Germline V lookup: CDR1 MNHEY, CDR2 SMNVEV (reference sequence). Trimming shortened V by 5 bases and J by 5 bases, and 10 bases separated the two germline ends. This CDR3 reads CASSALGNNEQFF. CDR3 nucleotides: TGTGCCAGCAGTGCACTAGGAAACAATGAGCAGTTCTTC.

This chain connects TRBV7-9 to TRBJ2-7; D unresolved. Per the germline V gene, CDR1 is SEHNR and CDR2 is FQNEAQ (reference sequence). V gave up 5 bases and J gave up 0 bases, with 17 bases separating them. This CDR3 has 16 residues. CDR3 DNA sequence: TGTGCCAGCAGCCTGCATCCCCACTCGAGCTCCTACGAGCAGTACTTC. Translated, it gives CASSLHPHSSSYEQYF.

The chain combines TRBV2 with TRBJ1-2; 7 nucleotides match TRBD1. The J segment lost 8 bases and the V segment lost 0 bases, leaving 9 bases of the junction unmatched. The CDR3 is made up of 15 amino acids. CDR1 and CDR2 from the germline V gene are SNHLY and FYNNEI. CDR3 nucleotide sequence: TGTGCCAGCAGTGAAGCTCCCGACAGGGTTGGCGGCTACACCTTC. Translation: CASSEAPDRVGGYTF.

The CDR3 DNA is TGTGCCAGCAGTGAAACCGGGACAGCGAACACCGGGGAGCTGTTTTTT. Amino acids: CASSETGTANTGELFF. V gene TRBV2 combines with J gene TRBJ2-2, with 7 nucleotides matching TRBD1. After removal of 2 bases from V and 0 bases from J, the junction contained 3 bases not matched to a gene. From germline, CDR1 is SNHLY and CDR2 FYNNEI. This CDR3 is built from 16 residues.

The chain is built from TRBV6-2 or TRBV6-3 and TRBJ1-5, with D possibly being TRBD1 (6 bases). The CDR3 length is 15 residues. The germline CDR1 and CDR2 sequences are MNHEY and SVGEGT. V was trimmed by 6 bases and J by 7 bases, leaving 19 bases between them. The CDR3 DNA sequence: TGTGCCAGCAGCCCAACAGGGAAGGTTGGACAGCCCCAGCATTTT. Protein sequence: CASSPTGKVGQPQHF.

This clone was picked up a small number of times. The J gene is TRBJ2-7, the V gene TRBV3-1 (or the pseudogene TRBV3-2); 10 bases align to TRBD2. Germline V gene lookup returns CDR1 LGHDT and CDR2 YNNKEL (reference sequence). Losses at the gene ends were 1 base for V and 0 bases for J; bases not matched to a gene: 9. The CDR3 loop spans 18 amino acids. The CDR3 nucleotides read TGTGCCAGCAGCCAAGCATCTAGCGGGGGCGCGAGCTCCTACGAGCAGTACTTC. This sequence encodes CASSQASSGGASSYEQYF.

The chain is built from TRBV5-4 and TRBJ1-4, with 11 bases aligning to TRBD1. The length of the CDR3 is 17 residues. V lost 4 bases and J lost 1; bases outside the gene matches: 6. Looked up from germline, CDR1 is SGHNT and CDR2 is YYREEE (reference sequence). The CDR3 nucleotides read TGTGCCAGCAGCCCGGGGACAGGGGGTAGAACTAATGAAAAACTGTTTTTT. Protein sequence: CASSPGTGGRTNEKLFF.

This chain uses TRBV7-9 with TRBJ2-1, with 9 bases matching TRBD1. CDR1 SEHNR and CDR2 FQNEAQ come from the germline V gene (reference sequence). CDR3 length: 15 amino acids. With V trimmed by 1 base and J by 6 bases, 4 bases remained unmatched. CDR3 bases: TGTGCCAGCAGCTTAGGGACAGGGGTCGGCAATGAGCAGTTCTTC. Its protein product is CASSLGTGVGNEQFF.

This clone was recorded only once. The chain is built from TRBV27 and TRBJ1-2; a possible D gene is TRBD1 (6 bases). The V and J ends lost 5 bases and 0 bases respectively, with 19 bases between them. The germline gives CDR1 MNHEY, CDR2 SMNVEV (reference sequence). The CDR3 is made up of 17 amino acids. The DNA of the CDR3 is TGTGCCAGCAGTCCCCAGGGGCAGGGGTTAACTAACTATGGCTACACCTTC. Residues: CASSPQGQGLTNYGYTF.

The chain uses TRBV25-1 and TRBJ2-3; TRBD2 matches 11 bases. Germline assignment: CDR1 MGHDK and CDR2 SYGVNS. This CDR3 is 18 amino acids long. V dropped 6 bases and J dropped 0; count of bases not matched to a gene: 11. The CDR3 nucleotides read TGTGCCAGCAGACAAGCGGTAGCGGGGGGGCGGAGCACAGATACGCAGTATTTT. Translated: CASRQAVAGGRSTDTQYF. Drawing the rest from reference TRBV25-1 and TRBJ2-3, the complete variable domain is EADIYQTPRYLVIGTGKKITLECSQTMGHDKMYWYQQDPGMELHLIHYSYGVNSTEKGDLSSESTVSRIRTEHFPLTLESARPSHTSQYLCASRQAVAGGRSTDTQYFGPGTRLTVL.

This chain links TRBV6-5 with TRBJ1-1, with TRBD1 as a possible D gene (6 bases). Germline V gives CDR1 MNHEY, CDR2 SVGAGI. V shed 4 bases and J shed 6 bases, with 12 bases lying between them. CDR3 length: 13 amino acids. The CDR3 reads CASSFGQFSEAFF. CDR3 coding DNA: TGTGCCAGCAGTTTCGGACAGTTTTCTGAAGCTTTCTTT.